This T cell receptor beta chain derives from a study of regulatory T cells in long-lasting Graves disease. The time point here: newly diagnosed GD, antithyroid drugs for less than 3 months. Scientists built the TCR library using RNA that was extracted from PBMCs. Points on this clonotype: Its antigen is unknown.

Researchers made TCR beta libraries by using iRepertoire HTBI primers and running Arm-PCR on CDR3 regions. TCRdb processed the multiplex PCR reads anew with MiXCR; each CDR3 protein has one entry. The repertoire includes 250,000 to 400,000 distinct CDR3 sequences, about 18% of them detected once, and approximately 35% sits in the top ten. Study-level results: TRBV28 was favored in persistent disease, as were TRBJ1-2 and TRBJ2-5.

Germline values: CDR1 MNHEY, CDR2 SMNVEV (reference sequence). The length of the CDR3 is 13 residues. V was clipped by 2 bases and J by 1 base, with 6 bases between them. The sequencing here drew on peripheral blood mononuclear cells (PBMCs), taken at new diagnosis, from a patient treated with antithyroid drugs. The clonotype comes from a female donor with Graves disease. This sequence joins TRBV27 and TRBJ2-7; D gene ambiguous. CDR3 residues: CASSLQASYEQYF. The CDR3 bases are TGTGCCAGCAGTTTACAGGCTTCCTACGAGCAGTACTTC.